This T cell receptor (beta chain) is from a study of blood T cell repertoires in COVID-19. In the study overall: Material from acute and convalescent COVID-19 was sourced from the United States, Italy and Spain. T cells, B-cell-depleted T cells, or PBMCs supplied cDNA or gDNA.

Original data processing: Reference gene primer amplification gave nucleated cell count estimates. The method was immunoSEQ multiplex PCR; TCRdb's version includes in-frame clones alone and lacks a portion of them. V and J calls and clone size are given by that table; D and trimming were obtained from the DNA. The table lists 180,000 or so clones, 70% to 90% of them singletons. Germline CDR1 is SGHKS and CDR2 is YYEKEE (reference sequence). This CDR3 comprises 16 residues. Losses at the gene ends were 9 bases for V and 0 bases for J; bases not matched to a gene: 12. Only one count was recorded for this clone.

The V and J genes are TRBV5-5 and TRBJ1-3; 7 bases line up with TRBD1. The TCR comes from a man in his forties with active or convalescent COVID-19. The sample taken for sequencing was peripheral blood. As DNA, the CDR3 is TGTGCCATCCCGCCAAGGACAGGAAGCTCTGGAAACACCATATATTTT. This translates into CAIPPRTGSSGNTIYF. Together with reference TRBV5-5 and TRBJ1-3, the CDR3 gives the full variable domain: DAGVTQSPTHLIKTRGQQVTLRCSPISGHKSVSWYQQVLGQGPQFIFQYYEKEERGRGNFPDRFSARQFPNYSSELNVNALLLGDSALYLCAIPPRTGSSGNTIYFGEGSWLTVV.